This TCR beta chain comes out of a study of blood T cell repertoires in COVID-19. Study as a whole: PBMCs, B-cell-depleted T cells, or T cells provided the cDNA or gDNA that made up the material.

Sequencing was performed with immunoSEQ multiplex PCR; in TCRdb, only in-frame clones are kept and a portion is missing. This repertoire shows roughly 49,000 clones, about 82% found once; its top ten account for 4% to 5%. Per germline, CDR1 LNHDA and CDR2 SQIVND (reference sequence). The CDR3 has 14 residues. V was pared by 5 bases and J by 6 bases, with 5 bases of the junction left unmatched. This receptor was obtained from a man at least 80 years old with active COVID-19. This chain uses TRBV19 with TRBJ2-1; 9 bases fit TRBD2. Sequenced sample: peripheral blood. The CDR3: CASSPSLAGNEQFF. The CDR3 region has the DNA TGTGCCAGTAGTCCTTCACTAGCGGGCAATGAGCAGTTCTTC. The full variable domain, completed using reference TRBV19 and TRBJ2-1, is DGGITQSPKYLFRKEGQNVTLSCEQNLNHDAMYWYRQDPGQGLRLIYYSQIVNDFQKGDIAEGYSVSREKKESFPLTVTSAQKNPTAFYLCASSPSLAGNEQFFGPGTRLTVL.